This TCR beta chain was captured by sequencing in a study of blood T cell repertoires in COVID-19 (dated by TCRdb to the early 2020s). The study in broad terms: Collaborator samples came from the United States, Italy and Spain and covered acute and convalescent phases of COVID-19. Nearly every sample came with metadata listing a de-identified subject ID, COVID-19 status, age in years and sex. The dataset comprised deeply sampled blood TCRbeta repertoires from subjects exposed to, actively infected with, or recovered from COVID-19. Where available, HLA class I and class II types were taken from metadata supplied by the sample provider and were not determined by assay-based typing. The prospective study material was composed of cDNA or gDNA derived from T cells, B-cell-depleted T cells, or PBMCs. The repertoires were released in a freely available public database intended as a resource for research on the immune response to SARS-CoV-2. The samples were drawn from two sources: the first 160 participants of the ongoing ImmuneRACE study, and over 950 subjects contributed by 6 global collaborators.

TCRbeta CDR3 regions were amplified from genomic DNA by means of the immunoSEQ Assay, a bias-controlled multiplex PCR. As for how the authors treated the data: The number of nucleated cells in each sample was estimated by amplification of reference gene primers within the assay. To quantify the absolute abundance of each unique TCRbeta CDR3 rearrangement, sequence reads were collapsed and filtered. For each sample, productive Simpson clonality was calculated as the square root of Simpson's diversity index across productive rearrangements. TCRdb took over this immuneACCESS table, retaining in-frame rearrangements with V and J assigned. Such tables are incomplete; in checked studies, under half of the missing clones stem from an unresolved V gene, and the remainder is unexplained. V and J calls and clone size follow that table, whereas D and trimming were derived from the DNA. In this sample the table shows about 180,000 clones, 89% of which occur a single time. The top ten clones comprise approximately 2.1% of the sample.

What the research found in general, with its limitations: The amount of clinical and demographic metadata varied by source and participant and was provided uncurated.

Concerning this clone: The antigen it recognizes is unknown. No clone much larger than this one lies a single base away; base qualities are absent.

For this chain, trimming is 6 bases at the V end and 5 bases at the J end, and the number of junction bases without a gene match is 7. The CDR3 sequence holds 15 residues, the cysteine and phenylalanine included. Just the 45-base CDR3 DNA is kept, in frame starting at base 1. Sequences MNHEY (CDR1) and SMNVEV (CDR2) are obtained from the germline V gene (reference sequence). In the prospective study, participants were about 18 to 90 years old, resided in fewer than 25 geographic areas of the United States, and were enrolled through a virtual design. In the prospective study, participants were assigned to cohorts based on the clinical history participants reported in a screening survey and a study questionnaire. In the prospective study, whole blood, serum and a nasopharyngeal or oropharyngeal swab were collected from each participant by mobile phlebotomists. Over a roughly two-month period, participants in the prospective study had the option of providing additional blood draws and questionnaires. Blood samples from the prospective study were shipped frozen or at room temperature prior to DNA extraction.

The sample taken for sequencing was PBMCs or T cells enriched from blood (not recorded which). Recombination joined TRBV27 with TRBJ1-6, and TRBD1 matches 7 of the central bases. This sequence was found in a woman in her forties with acute COVID-19. The nucleotide sequence is given as TGTGCCAGCAGCCCAACCAGGGGGAATAATTCACCCCTCCACTTT. Its protein reads: CASSPTRGNNSPLHF.